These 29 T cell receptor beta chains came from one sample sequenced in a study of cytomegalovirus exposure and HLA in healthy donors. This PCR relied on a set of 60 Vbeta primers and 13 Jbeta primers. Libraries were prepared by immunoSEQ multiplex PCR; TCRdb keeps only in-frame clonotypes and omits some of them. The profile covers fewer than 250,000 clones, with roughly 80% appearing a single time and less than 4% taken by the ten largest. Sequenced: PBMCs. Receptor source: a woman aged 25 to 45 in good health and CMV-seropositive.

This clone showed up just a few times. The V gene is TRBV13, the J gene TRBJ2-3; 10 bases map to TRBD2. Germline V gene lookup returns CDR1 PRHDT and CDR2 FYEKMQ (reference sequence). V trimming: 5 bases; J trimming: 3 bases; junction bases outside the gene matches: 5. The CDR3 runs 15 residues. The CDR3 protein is CASSPPAGGTDTQYF. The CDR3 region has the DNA TGTGCCAGCAGCCCACCAGCGGGAGGGACAGATACGCAGTATTTT.

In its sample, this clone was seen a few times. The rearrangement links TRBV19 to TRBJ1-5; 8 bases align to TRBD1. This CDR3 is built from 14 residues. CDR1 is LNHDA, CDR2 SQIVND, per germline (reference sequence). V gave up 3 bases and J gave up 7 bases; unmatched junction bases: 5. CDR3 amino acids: CASSIQGAVQPQHF. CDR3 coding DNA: TGTGCCAGTAGTATCCAGGGGGCGGTCCAGCCCCAGCATTTT.

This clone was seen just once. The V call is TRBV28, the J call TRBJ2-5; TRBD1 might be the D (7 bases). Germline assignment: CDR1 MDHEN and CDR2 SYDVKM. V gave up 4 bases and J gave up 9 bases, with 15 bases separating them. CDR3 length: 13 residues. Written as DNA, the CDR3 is TGTGCCAGCAGTTACCCCTCCAGGGGGGCCCAGTACTTC. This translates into CASSYPSRGAQYF.

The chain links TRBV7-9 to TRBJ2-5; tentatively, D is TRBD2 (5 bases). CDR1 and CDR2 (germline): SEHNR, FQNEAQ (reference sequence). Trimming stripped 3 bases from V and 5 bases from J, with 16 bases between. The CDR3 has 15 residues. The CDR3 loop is CASSLFEGVRETQYF. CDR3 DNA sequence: TGTGCCAGCAGCTTGTTCGAGGGAGTACGTGAGACCCAGTACTTC.

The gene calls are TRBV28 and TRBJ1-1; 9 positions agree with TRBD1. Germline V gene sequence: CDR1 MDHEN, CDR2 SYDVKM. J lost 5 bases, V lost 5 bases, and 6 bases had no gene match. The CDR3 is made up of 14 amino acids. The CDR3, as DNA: TGTGCCAGCAGTATCCCGGGACAGGGTACTGAAGCTTTCTTT. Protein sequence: CASSIPGQGTEAFF.

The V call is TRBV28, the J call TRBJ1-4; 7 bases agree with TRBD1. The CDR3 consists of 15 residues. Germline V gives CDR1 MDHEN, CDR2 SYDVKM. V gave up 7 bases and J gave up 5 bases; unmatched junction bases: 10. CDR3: CASTPDRELNEKLFF. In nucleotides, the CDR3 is TGTGCCAGCACCCCTGACAGGGAGCTAAATGAAAAACTGTTTTTT. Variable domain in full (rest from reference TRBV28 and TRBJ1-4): DVKVTQSSRYLVKRTGEKVFLECVQDMDHENMFWYRQDPGLGLRLIYFSYDVKMKEKGDIPEGYSVSREKKERFSLILESASTNQTSMYLCASTPDRELNEKLFFGSGTQLSVL.

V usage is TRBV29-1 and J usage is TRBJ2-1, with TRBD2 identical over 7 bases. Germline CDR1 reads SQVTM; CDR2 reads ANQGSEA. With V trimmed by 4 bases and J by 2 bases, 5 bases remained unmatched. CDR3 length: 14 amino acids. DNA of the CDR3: TGCAGCGTTGTTGTAGCGGGTGCCTACAATGAGCAGTTCTTC. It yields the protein CSVVVAGAYNEQFF.

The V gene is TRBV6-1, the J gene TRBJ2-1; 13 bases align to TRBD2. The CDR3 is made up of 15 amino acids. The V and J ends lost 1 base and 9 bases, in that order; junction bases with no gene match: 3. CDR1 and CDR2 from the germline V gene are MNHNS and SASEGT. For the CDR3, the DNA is TGTGCCAGCAGTGAAGGGACTAGCGGGAGCGTTGAGCAGTTCTTC. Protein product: CASSEGTSGSVEQFF.

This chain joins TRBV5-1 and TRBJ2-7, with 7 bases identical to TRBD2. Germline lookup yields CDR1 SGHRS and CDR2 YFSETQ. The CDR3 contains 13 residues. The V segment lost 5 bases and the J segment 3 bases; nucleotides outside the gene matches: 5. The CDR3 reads CASRREQNYEQYF. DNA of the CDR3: TGCGCCAGCAGGCGGGAGCAAAACTACGAGCAGTACTTC.

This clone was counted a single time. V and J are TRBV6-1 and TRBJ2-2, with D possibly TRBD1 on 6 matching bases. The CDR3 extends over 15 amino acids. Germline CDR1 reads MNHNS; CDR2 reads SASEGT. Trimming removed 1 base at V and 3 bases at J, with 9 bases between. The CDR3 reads CASSEVRTDTGELFF. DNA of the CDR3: TGTGCCAGCAGTGAAGTTCGGACAGACACCGGGGAGCTGTTTTTT.

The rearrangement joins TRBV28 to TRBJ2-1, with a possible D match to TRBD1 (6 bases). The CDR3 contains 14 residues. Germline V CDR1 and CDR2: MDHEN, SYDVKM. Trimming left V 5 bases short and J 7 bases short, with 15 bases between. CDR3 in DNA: TGTGCCAGCAGTAGGGGAGAGGGACATAATGAGCAGTTCTTC. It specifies CASSRGEGHNEQFF.

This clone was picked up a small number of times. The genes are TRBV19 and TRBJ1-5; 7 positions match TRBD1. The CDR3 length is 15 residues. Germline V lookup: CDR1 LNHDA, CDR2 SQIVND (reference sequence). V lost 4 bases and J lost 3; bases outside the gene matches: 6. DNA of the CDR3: TGTGCCAGTAGTAGGCGGGACAGCTACAATCAGCCCCAGCATTTT. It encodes CASSRRDSYNQPQHF.

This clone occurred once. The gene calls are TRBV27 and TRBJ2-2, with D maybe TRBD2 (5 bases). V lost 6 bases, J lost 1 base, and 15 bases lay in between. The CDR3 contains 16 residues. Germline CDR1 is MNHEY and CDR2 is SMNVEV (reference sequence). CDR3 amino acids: CASRAGGLVNTGELFF. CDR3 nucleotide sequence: TGTGCCAGCAGGGCCGGCGGGCTAGTGAACACCGGGGAGCTGTTTTTT.

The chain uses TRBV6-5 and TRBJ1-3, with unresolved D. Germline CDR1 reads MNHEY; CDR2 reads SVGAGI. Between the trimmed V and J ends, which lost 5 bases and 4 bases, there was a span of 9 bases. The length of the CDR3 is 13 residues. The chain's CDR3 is CASSVSRGNTIYF. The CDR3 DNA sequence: TGTGCCAGCAGTGTCTCGAGGGGAAACACCATATATTTT.

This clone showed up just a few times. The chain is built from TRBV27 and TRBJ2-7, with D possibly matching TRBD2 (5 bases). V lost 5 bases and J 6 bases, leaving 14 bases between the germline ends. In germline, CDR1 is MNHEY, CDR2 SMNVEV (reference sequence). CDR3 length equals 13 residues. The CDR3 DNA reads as TGTGCCAGCAGTCCAAGGACTTGGAGCGAGCAGTACTTC. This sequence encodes CASSPRTWSEQYF.

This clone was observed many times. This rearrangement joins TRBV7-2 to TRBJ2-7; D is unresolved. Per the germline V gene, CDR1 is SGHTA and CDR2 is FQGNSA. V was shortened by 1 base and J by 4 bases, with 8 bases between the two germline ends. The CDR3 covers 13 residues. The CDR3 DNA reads TGTGCCAGCAGCTTAGACACCTTTTACGAGCAGTACTTC. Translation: CASSLDTFYEQYF.

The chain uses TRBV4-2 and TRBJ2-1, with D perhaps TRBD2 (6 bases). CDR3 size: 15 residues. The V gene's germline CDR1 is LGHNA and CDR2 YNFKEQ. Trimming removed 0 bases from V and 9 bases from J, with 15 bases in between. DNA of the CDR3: TGTGCCAGCAGCCAAGATCGCGTCGGGAGAGGTGAGCAGTTCTTC. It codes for CASSQDRVGRGEQFF.

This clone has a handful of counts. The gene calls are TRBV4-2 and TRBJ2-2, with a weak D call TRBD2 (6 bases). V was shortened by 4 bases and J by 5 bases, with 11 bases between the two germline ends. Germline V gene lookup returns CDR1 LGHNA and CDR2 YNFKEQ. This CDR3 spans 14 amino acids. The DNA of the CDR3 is TGTGCCAGCAGCCGTGGGGAGGATACCGGGGAGCTGTTTTTT. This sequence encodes CASSRGEDTGELFF.

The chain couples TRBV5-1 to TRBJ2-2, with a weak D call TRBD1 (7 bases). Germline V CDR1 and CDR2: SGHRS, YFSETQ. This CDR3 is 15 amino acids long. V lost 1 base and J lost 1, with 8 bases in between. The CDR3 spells CASSLQGGNTGELFF. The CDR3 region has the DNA TGCGCCAGCAGCTTGCAGGGGGGGAACACCGGGGAGCTGTTTTTT.

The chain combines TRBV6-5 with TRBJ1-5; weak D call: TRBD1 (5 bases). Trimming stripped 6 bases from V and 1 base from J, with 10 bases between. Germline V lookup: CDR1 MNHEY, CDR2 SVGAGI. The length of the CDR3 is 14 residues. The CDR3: CASRRDSSNQPQHF. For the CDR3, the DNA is TGTGCCAGCAGGCGGGACTCGAGCAATCAGCCCCAGCATTTT.

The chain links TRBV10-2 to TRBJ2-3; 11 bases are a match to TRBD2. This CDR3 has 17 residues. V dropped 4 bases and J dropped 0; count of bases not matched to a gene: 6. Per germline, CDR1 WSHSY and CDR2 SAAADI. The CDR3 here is CASSGAGTSGSTDTQYF. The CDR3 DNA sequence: TGCGCCAGCAGTGGAGCCGGGACTAGCGGTAGCACAGATACGCAGTATTTT.

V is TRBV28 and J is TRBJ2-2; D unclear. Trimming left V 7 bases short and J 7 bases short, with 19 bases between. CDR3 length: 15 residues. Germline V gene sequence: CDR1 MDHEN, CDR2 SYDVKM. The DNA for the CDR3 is TGTGCCAGCACCCCTGATAGCAGAGATTACGGGGAGCTGTTTTTT. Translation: CASTPDSRDYGELFF.

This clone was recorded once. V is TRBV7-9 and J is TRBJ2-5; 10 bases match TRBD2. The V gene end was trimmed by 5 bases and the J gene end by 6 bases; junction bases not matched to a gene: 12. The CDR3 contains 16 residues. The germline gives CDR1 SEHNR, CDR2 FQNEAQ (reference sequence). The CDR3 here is CASSAASGSDVKTQYF. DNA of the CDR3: TGTGCCAGCAGCGCCGCTAGCGGGAGCGACGTGAAGACCCAGTACTTC.

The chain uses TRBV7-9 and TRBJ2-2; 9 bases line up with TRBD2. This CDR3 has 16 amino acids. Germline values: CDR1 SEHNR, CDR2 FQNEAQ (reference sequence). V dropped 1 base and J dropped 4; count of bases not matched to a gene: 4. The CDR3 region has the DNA TGTGCCAGCAGCTTAGGGCTAGCGGGACGCACCGGGGAGCTGTTTTTT. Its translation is CASSLGLAGRTGELFF.

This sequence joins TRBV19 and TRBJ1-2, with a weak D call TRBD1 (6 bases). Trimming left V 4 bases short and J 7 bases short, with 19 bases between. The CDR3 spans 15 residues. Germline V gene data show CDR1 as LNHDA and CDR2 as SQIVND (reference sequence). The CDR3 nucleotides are TGTGCCAGTAGTAACGAGGATCGGACAGTTACTGGCTACACCTTC. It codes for CASSNEDRTVTGYTF.

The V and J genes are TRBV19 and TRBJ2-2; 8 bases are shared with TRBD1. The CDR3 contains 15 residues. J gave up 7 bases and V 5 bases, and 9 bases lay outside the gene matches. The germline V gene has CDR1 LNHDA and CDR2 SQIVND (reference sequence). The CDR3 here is CASSDSGGNYGELFF. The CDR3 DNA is TGTGCCAGTAGTGATTCAGGGGGCAATTACGGGGAGCTGTTTTTT. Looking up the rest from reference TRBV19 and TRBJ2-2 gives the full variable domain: DGGITQSPKYLFRKEGQNVTLSCEQNLNHDAMYWYRQDPGQGLRLIYYSQIVNDFQKGDIAEGYSVSREKKESFPLTVTSAQKNPTAFYLCASSDSGGNYGELFFGEGSRLTVL.

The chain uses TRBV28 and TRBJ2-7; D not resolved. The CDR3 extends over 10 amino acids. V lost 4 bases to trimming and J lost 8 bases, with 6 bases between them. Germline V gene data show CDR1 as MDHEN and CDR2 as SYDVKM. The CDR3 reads CASSSRKQYF. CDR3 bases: TGTGCCAGCAGTTCGCGAAAGCAGTACTTC.

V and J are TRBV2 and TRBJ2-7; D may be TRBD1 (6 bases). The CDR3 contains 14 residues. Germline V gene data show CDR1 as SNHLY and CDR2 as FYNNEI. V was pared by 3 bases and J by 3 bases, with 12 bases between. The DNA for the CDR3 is TGTGCCAGCAGTGATGGGGGACAATTCTACGAGCAGTACTTC. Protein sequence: CASSDGGQFYEQYF. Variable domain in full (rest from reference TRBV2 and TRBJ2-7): EPEVTQTPSHQVTQMGQEVILRCVPISNHLYFYWYRQILGQKVEFLVSFYNNEISEKSEIFDDQFSVERPDGSNFTLKIRSTKLEDSAMYFCASSDGGQFYEQYFGPGTRLTVT.

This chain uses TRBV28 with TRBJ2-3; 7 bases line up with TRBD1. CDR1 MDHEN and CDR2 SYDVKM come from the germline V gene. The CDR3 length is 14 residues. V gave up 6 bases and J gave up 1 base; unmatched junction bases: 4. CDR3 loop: CASSWDSRTDTQYF. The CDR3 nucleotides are TGTGCCAGCAGCTGGGACAGCCGCACAGATACGCAGTATTTT.